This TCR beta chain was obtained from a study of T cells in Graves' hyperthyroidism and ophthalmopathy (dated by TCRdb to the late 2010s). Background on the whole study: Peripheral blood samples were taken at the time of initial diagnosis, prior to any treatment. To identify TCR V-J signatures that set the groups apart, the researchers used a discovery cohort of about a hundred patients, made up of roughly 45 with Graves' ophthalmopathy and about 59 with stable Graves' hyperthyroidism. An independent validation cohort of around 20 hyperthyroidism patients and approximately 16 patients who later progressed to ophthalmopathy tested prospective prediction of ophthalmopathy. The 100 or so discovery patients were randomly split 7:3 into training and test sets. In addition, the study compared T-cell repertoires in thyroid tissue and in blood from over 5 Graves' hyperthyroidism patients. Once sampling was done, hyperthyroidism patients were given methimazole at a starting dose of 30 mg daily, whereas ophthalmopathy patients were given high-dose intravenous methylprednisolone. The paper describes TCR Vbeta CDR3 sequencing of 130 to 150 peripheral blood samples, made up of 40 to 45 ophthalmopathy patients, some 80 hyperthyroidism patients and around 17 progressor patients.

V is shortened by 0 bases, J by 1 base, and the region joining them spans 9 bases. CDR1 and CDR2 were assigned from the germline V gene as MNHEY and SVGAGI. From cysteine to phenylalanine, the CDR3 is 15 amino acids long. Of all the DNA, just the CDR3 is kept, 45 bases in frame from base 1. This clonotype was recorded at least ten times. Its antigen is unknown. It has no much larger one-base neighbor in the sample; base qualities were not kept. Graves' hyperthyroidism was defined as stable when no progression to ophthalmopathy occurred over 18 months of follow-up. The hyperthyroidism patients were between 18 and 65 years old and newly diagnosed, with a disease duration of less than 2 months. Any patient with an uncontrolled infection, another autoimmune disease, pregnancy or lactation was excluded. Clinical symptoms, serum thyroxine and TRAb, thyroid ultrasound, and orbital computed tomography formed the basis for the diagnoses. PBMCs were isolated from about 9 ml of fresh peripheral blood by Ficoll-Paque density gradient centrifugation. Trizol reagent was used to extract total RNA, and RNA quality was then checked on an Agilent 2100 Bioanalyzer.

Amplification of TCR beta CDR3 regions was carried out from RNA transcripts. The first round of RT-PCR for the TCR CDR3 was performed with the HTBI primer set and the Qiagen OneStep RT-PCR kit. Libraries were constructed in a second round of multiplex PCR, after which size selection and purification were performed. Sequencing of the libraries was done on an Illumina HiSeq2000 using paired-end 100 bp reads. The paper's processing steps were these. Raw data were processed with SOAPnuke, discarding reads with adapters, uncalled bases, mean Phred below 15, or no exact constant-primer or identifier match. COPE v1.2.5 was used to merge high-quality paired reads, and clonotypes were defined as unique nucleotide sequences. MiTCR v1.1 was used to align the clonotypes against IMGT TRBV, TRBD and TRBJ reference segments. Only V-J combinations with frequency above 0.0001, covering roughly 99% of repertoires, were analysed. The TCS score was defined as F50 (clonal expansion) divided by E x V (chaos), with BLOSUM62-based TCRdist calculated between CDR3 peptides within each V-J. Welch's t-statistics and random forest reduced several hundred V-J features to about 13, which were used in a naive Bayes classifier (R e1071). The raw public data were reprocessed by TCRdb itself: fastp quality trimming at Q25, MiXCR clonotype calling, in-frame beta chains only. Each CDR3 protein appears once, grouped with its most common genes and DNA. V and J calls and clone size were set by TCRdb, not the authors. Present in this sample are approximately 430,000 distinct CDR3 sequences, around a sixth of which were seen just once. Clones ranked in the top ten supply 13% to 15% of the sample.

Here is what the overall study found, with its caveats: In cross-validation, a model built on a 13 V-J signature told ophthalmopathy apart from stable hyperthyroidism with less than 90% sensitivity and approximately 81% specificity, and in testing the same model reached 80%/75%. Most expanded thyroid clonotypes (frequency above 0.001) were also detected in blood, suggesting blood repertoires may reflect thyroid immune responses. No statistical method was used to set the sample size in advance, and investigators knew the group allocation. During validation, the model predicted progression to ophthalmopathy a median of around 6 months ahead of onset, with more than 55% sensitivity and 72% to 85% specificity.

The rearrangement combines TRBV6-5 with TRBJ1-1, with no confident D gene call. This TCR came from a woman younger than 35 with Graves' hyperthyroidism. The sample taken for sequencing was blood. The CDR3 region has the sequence CASSYSGQANTEAFF. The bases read TGTGCCAGCAGTTACTCGGGCCAGGCGAACACTGAAGCTTTCTTT.